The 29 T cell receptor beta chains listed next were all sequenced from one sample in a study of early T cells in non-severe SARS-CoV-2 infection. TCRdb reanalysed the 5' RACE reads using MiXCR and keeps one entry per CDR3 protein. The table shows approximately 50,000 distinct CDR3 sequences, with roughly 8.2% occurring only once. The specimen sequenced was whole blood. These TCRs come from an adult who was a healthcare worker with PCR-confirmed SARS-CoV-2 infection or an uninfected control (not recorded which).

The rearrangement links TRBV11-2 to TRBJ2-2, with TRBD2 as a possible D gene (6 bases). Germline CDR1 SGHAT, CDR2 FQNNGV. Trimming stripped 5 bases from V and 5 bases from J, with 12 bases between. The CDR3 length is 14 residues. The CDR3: CASSARRETGELFF. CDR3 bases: TGTGCCAGCAGCGCCAGACGGGAGACCGGGGAGCTGTTTTTT.

CDR3: CASSLGLAGELFF. For the CDR3, the DNA is TGTGCCAGCAGCCTAGGCTTAGCCGGGGAGCTGTTTTTT. This chain joins TRBV3-1 and TRBJ2-2; D not certain. The germline V and J ends were trimmed by 4 bases and 6 bases, with 9 bases remaining between them. This CDR3 spans 13 amino acids. Germline CDR1 reads LGHDT; CDR2 reads YNNKEL (reference sequence).

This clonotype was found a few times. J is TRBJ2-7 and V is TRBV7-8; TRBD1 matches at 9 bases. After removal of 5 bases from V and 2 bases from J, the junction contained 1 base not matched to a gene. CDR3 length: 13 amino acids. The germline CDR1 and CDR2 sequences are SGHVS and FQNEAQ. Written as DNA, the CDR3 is TGTGCCAGCAGCCGGGACAGGGCCTACGAGCAGTACTTC. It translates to CASSRDRAYEQYF.

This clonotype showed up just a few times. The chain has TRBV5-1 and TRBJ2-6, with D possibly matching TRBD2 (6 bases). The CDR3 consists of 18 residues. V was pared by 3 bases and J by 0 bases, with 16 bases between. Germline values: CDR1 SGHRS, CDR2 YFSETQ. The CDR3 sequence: CASSSGLAAVSGANVLTF. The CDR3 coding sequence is TGCGCCAGCAGCTCCGGTTTAGCGGCGGTCTCTGGGGCCAACGTCCTGACTTTC.

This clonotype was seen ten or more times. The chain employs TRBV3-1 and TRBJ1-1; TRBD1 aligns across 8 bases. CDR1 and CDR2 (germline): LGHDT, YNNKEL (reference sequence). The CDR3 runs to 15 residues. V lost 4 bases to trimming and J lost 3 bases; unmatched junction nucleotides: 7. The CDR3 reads CASSPGQGIDTEAFF. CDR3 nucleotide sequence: TGTGCCAGCAGCCCTGGACAGGGAATCGACACTGAAGCTTTCTTT.

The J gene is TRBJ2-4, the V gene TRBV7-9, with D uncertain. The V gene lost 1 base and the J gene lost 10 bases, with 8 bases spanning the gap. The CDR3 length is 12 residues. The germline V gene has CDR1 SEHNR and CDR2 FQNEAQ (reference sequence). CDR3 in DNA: TGTGCCAGCAGCTTAGAAGGGCCTATTCAGTACTTC. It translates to CASSLEGPIQYF. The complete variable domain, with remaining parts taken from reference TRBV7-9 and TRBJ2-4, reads DTGVSQNPRHKITKRGQNVTFRCDPISEHNRLYWYRQTLGQGPEFLTYFQNEAQLEKSRLLSDRFSAERPKGSFSTLEIQRTEQGDSAMYLCASSLEGPIQYFGAGTRLSVL.

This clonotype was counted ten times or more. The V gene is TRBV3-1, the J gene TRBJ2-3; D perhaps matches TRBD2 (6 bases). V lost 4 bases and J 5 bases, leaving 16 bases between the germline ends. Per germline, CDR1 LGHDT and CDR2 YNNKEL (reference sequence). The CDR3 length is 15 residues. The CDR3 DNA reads TGTGCCAGCAGCCGCCACCGGGGGTACGAAGATACGCAGTATTTT. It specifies CASSRHRGYEDTQYF.

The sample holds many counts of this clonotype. The DNA of the CDR3 is TGTGCCAGCAGTTATGTCGGAATTGCACACTACGAGCAGTACTTC. Protein sequence: CASSYVGIAHYEQYF. V usage is TRBV28 and J usage is TRBJ2-7; D uncertain. Trimming left V 4 bases short and J 3 bases short, with 16 bases between. From germline, CDR1 is MDHEN and CDR2 SYDVKM. There are 15 residues in the CDR3.

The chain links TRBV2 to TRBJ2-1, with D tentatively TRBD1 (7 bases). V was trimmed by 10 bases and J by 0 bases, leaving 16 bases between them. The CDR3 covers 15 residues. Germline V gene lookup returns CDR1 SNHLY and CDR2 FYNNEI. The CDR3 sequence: CATQGGQSSYNEQFF. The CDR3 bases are TGTGCCACGCAGGGGGGTCAGAGCTCCTACAATGAGCAGTTCTTC.

CDR3 sequence (DNA): TGTGCCAGCTCAACGACGGGCAACACTGAAGCTTTCTTT. This sequence encodes CASSTTGNTEAFF. The V call is TRBV18, the J call TRBJ1-1; D unresolved. V was cut by 5 bases and J by 2 bases, with 9 bases left in between. The CDR3 loop spans 13 amino acids. Looked up from germline, CDR1 is KGHSH and CDR2 is LQKENI.

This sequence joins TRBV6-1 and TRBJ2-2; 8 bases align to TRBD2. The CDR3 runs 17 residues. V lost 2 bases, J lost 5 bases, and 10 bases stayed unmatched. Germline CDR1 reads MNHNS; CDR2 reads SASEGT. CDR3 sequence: CASSEMRTSGGTGELFF. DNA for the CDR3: TGTGCCAGCAGTGAAATGAGAACTAGCGGAGGTACCGGGGAGCTGTTTTTT.

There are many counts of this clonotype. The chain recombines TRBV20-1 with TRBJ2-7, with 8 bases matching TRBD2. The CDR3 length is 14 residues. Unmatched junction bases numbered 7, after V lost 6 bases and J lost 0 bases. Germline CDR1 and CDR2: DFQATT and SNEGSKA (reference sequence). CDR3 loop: CSALGREISYEQYF. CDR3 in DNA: TGCAGTGCGCTCGGGAGGGAGATCTCCTACGAGCAGTACTTC.

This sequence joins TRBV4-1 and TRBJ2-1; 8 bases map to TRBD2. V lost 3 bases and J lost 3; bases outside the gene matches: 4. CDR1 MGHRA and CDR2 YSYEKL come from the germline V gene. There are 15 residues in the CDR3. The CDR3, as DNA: TGCGCCAGCAGCCACCCGGGACTAGACTACAATGAGCAGTTCTTC. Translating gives CASSHPGLDYNEQFF.

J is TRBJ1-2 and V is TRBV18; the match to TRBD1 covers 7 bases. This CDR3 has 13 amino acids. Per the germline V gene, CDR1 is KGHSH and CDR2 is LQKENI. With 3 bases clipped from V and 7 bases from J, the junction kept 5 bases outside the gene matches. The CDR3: CASSPDRDRGYTF. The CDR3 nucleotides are TGTGCCAGCTCACCCGACAGGGATCGTGGCTACACCTTC.

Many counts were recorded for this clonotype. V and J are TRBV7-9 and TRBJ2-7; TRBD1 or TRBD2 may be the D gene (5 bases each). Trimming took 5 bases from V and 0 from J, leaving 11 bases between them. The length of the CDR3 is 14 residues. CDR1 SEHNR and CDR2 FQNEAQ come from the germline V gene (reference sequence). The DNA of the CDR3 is TGTGCCAGCAGCCCGGAGGACAACTCCTACGAGCAGTACTTC. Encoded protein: CASSPEDNSYEQYF.

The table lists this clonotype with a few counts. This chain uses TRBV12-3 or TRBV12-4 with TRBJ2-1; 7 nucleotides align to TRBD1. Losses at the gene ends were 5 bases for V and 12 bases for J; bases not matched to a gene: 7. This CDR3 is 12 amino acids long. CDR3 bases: TGTGCCAGCAGTCCGACCGGGACAGCGCAGTTCTTC. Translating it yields CASSPTGTAQFF.

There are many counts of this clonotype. CDR3 protein: CASRLAGGPLDEQYF. CDR3 nucleotide sequence: TGTGCCAGCAGACTAGCGGGAGGGCCACTGGACGAGCAGTACTTC. The rearrangement joins TRBV5-4 to TRBJ2-7; 13 bases align to TRBD2. Germline V gene sequence: CDR1 SGHNT, CDR2 YYREEE (reference sequence). The J segment lost 5 bases and the V segment lost 5 bases, leaving 7 bases of the junction unmatched. The CDR3 extends over 15 amino acids.

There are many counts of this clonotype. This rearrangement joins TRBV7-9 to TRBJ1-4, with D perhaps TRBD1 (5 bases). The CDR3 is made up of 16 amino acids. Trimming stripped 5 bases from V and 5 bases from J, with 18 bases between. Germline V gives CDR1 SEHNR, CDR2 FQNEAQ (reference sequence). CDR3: CASSPEGAPRNEKLFF. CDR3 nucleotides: TGTGCCAGCAGCCCTGAAGGGGCCCCGCGGAATGAAAAACTGTTTTTT.

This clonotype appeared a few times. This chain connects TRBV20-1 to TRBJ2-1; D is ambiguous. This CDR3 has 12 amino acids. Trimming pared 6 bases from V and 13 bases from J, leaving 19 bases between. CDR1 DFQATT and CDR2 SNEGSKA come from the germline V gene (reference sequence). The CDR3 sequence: CSARPGPLNQFF. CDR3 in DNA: TGCAGTGCCCGACCCGGACCTCTAAATCAGTTCTTC.

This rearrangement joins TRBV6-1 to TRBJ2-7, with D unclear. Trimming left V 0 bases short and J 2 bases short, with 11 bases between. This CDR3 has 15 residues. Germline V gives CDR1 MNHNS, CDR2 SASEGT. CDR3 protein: CASSEAGQVTYEQYF. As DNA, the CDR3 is TGTGCCAGCAGTGAAGCGGGCCAAGTAACCTACGAGCAGTACTTC.

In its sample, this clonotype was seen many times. The CDR3 DNA is TGTGCCAGCAGTCGAGAAAGGGGGCGTTACGAGCAGTACTTC. Protein: CASSRERGRYEQYF. The chain couples TRBV12-3 or TRBV12-4 to TRBJ2-7, with TRBD1 matching 7 bases. This CDR3 contains 14 residues. V dropped 5 bases and J dropped 4; count of bases not matched to a gene: 8.

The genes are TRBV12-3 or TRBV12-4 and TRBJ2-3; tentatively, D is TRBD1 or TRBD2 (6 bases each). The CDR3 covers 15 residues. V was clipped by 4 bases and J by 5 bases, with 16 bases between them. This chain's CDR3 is CASSSSPGALDTQYF. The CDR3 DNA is TGTGCCAGCAGTTCGTCCCCGGGGGCCCTAGATACGCAGTATTTT.

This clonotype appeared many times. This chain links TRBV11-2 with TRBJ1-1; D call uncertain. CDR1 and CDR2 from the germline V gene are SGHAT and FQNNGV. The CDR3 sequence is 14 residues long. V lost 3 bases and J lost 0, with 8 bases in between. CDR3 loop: CASSFSSLNTEAFF. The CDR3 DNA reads TGTGCCAGCAGCTTTTCGTCGCTGAACACTGAAGCTTTCTTT. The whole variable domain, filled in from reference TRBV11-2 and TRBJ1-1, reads EAGVAQSPRYKIIEKRQSVAFWCNPISGHATLYWYQQILGQGPKLLIQFQNNGVVDDSQLPKDRFSAERLKGVDSTLKIQPAKLEDSAVYLCASSFSSLNTEAFFGQGTRLTVV.

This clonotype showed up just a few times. The CDR3 is CASSHVTQGGTGELFF. The CDR3 DNA follows: TGCGCCAGCAGCCACGTCACACAGGGTGGCACCGGGGAGCTGTTTTTT. The chain uses TRBV4-1 and TRBJ2-2; the D gene is possibly TRBD1 (6 bases). The length of the CDR3 is 16 residues. Germline CDR1 MGHRA, CDR2 YSYEKL. Trimming removed 3 bases from V and 4 bases from J, with 15 bases in between.

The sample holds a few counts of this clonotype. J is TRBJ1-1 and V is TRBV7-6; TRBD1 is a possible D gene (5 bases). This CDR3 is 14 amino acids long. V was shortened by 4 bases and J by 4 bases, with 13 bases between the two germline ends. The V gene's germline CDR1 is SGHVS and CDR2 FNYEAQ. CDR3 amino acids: CASSSGRGFTEAFF. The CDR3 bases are TGTGCCAGCAGCTCGGGGAGGGGTTTCACTGAAGCTTTCTTT.

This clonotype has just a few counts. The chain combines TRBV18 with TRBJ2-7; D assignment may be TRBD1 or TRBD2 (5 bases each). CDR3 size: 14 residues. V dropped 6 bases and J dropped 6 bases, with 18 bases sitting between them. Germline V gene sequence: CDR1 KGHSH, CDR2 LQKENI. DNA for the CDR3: TGTGCCAGCTCCTTTCATGAGGGACCCGGCGAGCAGTACTTC. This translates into CASSFHEGPGEQYF. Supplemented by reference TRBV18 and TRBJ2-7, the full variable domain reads NAGVMQNPRHLVRRRGQEARLRCSPMKGHSHVYWYRQLPEEGLKFMVYLQKENIIDESGMPKERFSAEFPKEGPSILRIQQVVRGDSAAYFCASSFHEGPGEQYFGPGTRLTVT.

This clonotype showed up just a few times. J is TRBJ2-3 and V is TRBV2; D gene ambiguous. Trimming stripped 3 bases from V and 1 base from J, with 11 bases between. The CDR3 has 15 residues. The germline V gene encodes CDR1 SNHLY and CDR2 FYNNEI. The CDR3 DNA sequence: TGTGCCAGCAGTGATTCTGGGGTTCGCACAGATACGCAGTATTTT. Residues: CASSDSGVRTDTQYF.

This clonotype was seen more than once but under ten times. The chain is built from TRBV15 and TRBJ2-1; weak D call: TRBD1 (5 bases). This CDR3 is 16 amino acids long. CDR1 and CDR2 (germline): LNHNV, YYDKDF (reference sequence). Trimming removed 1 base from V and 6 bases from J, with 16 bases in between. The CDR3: CATSRVRTGWGNEQFF. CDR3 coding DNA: TGTGCCACCAGCAGAGTACGTACAGGCTGGGGCAATGAGCAGTTCTTC.

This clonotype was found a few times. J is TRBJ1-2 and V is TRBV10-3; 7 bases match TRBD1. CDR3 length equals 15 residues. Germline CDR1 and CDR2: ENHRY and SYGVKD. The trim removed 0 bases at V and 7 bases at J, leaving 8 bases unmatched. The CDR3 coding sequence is TGTGCCATCAGTGAGTCCGGGACAGCCAGGAGTGGCTACACCTTC. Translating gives CAISESGTARSGYTF.